This TCR beta chain was identified during a study of beta chain features in type 1 diabetes. About the research overall: All samples together contributed more than 90,000,000 sorted cells for examination. Study-level results: Cells carrying high TCR expression could end up over-represented when cDNA is sequenced. Patients showed naive, central memory and Treg TCRB repertoires that appeared more similar than those of healthy donors.

V shed 8 bases, J shed 5 bases, and the junction held 6 bases outside the gene matches. The CDR3 is 14 amino acids. Germline CDR1 WSHSY, CDR2 SAAADI. Sorting of CD4+ naive, central memory, regulatory and stem cell-like memory cells was performed via CD45RO/CCR7/CD25/CD127/CD95/CD27. Reverse transcribing all isolated RNA meant expressed TCRB transcripts were sequenced. Here immunoSEQ multiplex PCR was the method, and the copy in TCRdb shows in-frame clones only, minus some. The sample carries 200,000 to 250,000 clones, 25% to 30% recorded once. Concerning this clone itself: Its cognate antigen is unknown.

Source material: central memory CD4+ T cells from blood. The sequence was obtained from a man in his thirties or forties in good health. The chain employs TRBV10-2 and TRBJ1-1; 12 positions agree with TRBD1. CDR3 region: CASGRDRGRTEAFF. CDR3 DNA: TGCGCCAGCGGCCGGGACAGGGGGCGGACTGAAGCTTTCTTT.